The rows below give T cell receptor beta chains drawn from one sample of a study of shared clonotypes between healthy human individuals. Assay used: immunoSEQ multiplex PCR; TCRdb lists only in-frame clones, some missing. The sample lists 1.4 million or so clones, roughly 98.5% seen once, with about 0.4% in the top ten. Sequencing input: naive CD4+ T cells sorted from blood. All receptors derive from a man under 40 in good health. The conserved cysteine and the conserved F or W are not part of the CDR3 here.

V gene,CDR3 protein
TRBV5-1,ASSTTRGGSYEQY
TRBV30,AWSTGAETQY
TRBV27,ASSPLSGGSIYTQY
TRBV5-4,ASSLGGLAGADTQY
TRBV6-1,ASSEGLAEADTQY
TRBV18,ASSPGLAGTDTQY
TRBV6-5,ASAPPPHNEQF
TRBV15,ATSSTGIQETQY
TRBV5-1,ASSWGRANTEAF
TRBV5-1,ASSSQVSSYNEQF
TRBV10-2,ASSGTGGKETQY
TRBV11-2,ASTIARAGEQF
TRBV30,AWSWVLGGRHYEQY
TRBV13,ASSHRQLPTNEKLF
TRBV5-6,ASSFDSQETQY
TRBV28,ASTEGGPAKNIQY
TRBV21-1,ASSEGTSGTRRSSYEQY
TRBV19,ASSIAQGQVTYGYT
TRBV5-5,ASSQGPQETQY
TRBV7-2,ASSLLPLNTGELF
TRBV7-6,ASSLVGQASYEQY
TRBV11-2,ASSLDVRGAKTGELF
TRBV9,ASSVETGTYNEQF
TRBV5-1,ASRTDRADYGYT
TRBV7-9,ASSTGQVVNLASEAF
TRBV14,ASSQGNQKQY
TRBV18,ASSPPSGDTQY
TRBV6-1,ASSGQGFRPQH
TRBV11-2,ASSVAGSGEQY
TRBV11-2,ASPGERFRVAGANVLT
TRBV7-2,ASSLDFNTDTQY
TRBV18,ASSPEERAQY
TRBV15,ATSRDQGSYGYT
TRBV28,ASSLPTGELF
TRBV7-8,ASSLAFRGRENIQY
TRBV5-1,ASRAWDRGLGDEQY
TRBV7-9,ASSINTDTQY
TRBV5-1,ASSLAIGGGEQY
TRBV28,ASSPPGTSYEQY
TRBV9,ASSQETTDTQY
TRBV5-4,ASSSRSKPYEQY
TRBV15,ATSRDGAGYT
TRBV5-1,ASSVPGLAGGNEQF
TRBV2,ASRRDRGQEQY
TRBV5-1,ASSLALAVYNEQF
TRBV7-9,ASSFRGGPGSYNEQF
TRBV9,ASSVFSGRLNEQF
TRBV12-1,ASSFGRVNYGYT
TRBV28,ASSPGTGRSDT
TRBV6-1,ASTVLHSYEQY
TRBV28,ASSRDRANGYT
TRBV18,ASSSGQEYSGNTIY
TRBV7-2,ASSLGRGGYGYT
TRBV18,ASSKGANTEAF